The entry that follows covers one T cell receptor beta chain sequence. These data are taken from a study of T cells expressing NK-cell markers. TCRdb re-analyzed the 5' RACE reads; it lists each CDR3 protein once, without DNA. The sample table sets out almost 450,000 distinct CDR3 sequences. The CDR3 runs 14 residues. Germline CDR1 and CDR2: SGHTA and FQGNSA. The chain links TRBV7-2 to TRBJ1-2; there is no DNA to check the TCRdb D call of TRBD1. Sequenced material: blood T cells: a sorted CD56 or NKG2C T cell subset, CD4+ or CD8+ T cells, or bulk PBMC T cells (not recorded which). The clonotype was recovered from a woman between 18 and 75 years old in good health. This CDR3 is CASSSTPGGVGYTF.